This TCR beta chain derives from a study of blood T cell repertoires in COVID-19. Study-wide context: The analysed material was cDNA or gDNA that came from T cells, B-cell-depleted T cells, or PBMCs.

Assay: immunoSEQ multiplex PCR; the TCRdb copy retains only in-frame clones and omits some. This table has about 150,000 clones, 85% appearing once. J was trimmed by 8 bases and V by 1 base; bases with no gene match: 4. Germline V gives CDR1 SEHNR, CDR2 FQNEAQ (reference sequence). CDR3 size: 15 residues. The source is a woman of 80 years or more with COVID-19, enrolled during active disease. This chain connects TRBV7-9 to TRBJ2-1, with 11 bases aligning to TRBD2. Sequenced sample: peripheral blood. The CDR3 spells CASSLVVAGGDEQFF. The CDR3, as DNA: TGTGCCAGCAGCTTAGTGGTAGCGGGAGGGGATGAGCAGTTCTTC.